Following are 26 T cell receptor beta chains from one sample sequenced in a study of cytomegalovirus exposure and HLA in healthy donors. PCR amplification relied on 60 Vbeta primers (plus 13 Jbeta primers). Only in-frame clones appear in the TCRdb table, and some are missing; sequencing was by immunoSEQ multiplex PCR. The top ten clones hold 2.8% of a sample with some 65,000 clones, less than 65% of them seen once. The sequencing input was PBMCs. These receptors were collected from a man aged 30-40 years in good health and CMV-seronegative.

This clone was seen a few times. The chain has TRBV13 and TRBJ2-5; 9 nucleotides line up with TRBD2. Germline V gives CDR1 PRHDT, CDR2 FYEKMQ (reference sequence). The CDR3 totals 15 residues. V lost 5 bases, J lost 3 bases, and 7 bases stayed unmatched. The CDR3 here is CASSRSGGREETQYF. The DNA of the CDR3 is TGTGCCAGCAGCCGTAGCGGGGGCAGAGAAGAGACCCAGTACTTC. The whole variable domain, remainder taken from reference TRBV13 and TRBJ2-5, is AAGVIQSPRHLIKEKRETATLKCYPIPRHDTVYWYQQGPGQDPQFLISFYEKMQSDKGSIPDRFSAQQFSDYHSELNMSSLELGDSALYFCASSRSGGREETQYFGPGTRLLVL.

This clone was detected a few times. The rearrangement uses TRBV7-3 and TRBJ2-7, with TRBD2 matching 8 bases. The ends lost 5 bases at V and 5 bases at J; junction bases unmatched: 11. Per germline, CDR1 SGHTA and CDR2 FQGTGA. This CDR3 comprises 15 residues. CDR3 bases: TGTGCCAGCAGCATCACCGGGGGGGGAGGCCACGAGCAGTACTTC. Its translation: CASSITGGGGHEQYF.

The V and J genes are TRBV5-1 and TRBJ1-4; TRBD1 agrees at 9 bases. Trimming removed 4 bases from V and 7 bases from J; junction bases left unmatched: 5. The CDR3 covers 14 residues. From germline, CDR1 is SGHRS and CDR2 YFSETQ. This CDR3 reads CASSRDRVSEKLFF. Here the CDR3 DNA reads TGCGCCAGCAGCCGGGACAGGGTTAGTGAAAAACTGTTTTTT.

V usage is TRBV11-2 and J usage is TRBJ2-1; 14 nucleotides agree with TRBD2. Per germline, CDR1 SGHAT and CDR2 FQNNGV. V shed 5 bases, J shed 7 bases, and the junction held 7 bases outside the gene matches. CDR3 length equals 16 residues. The CDR3 nucleotides are TGTGCCAGCAGCCCTGGGACTAGCGGGGGCCAAAATGAGCAGTTCTTC. Residues: CASSPGTSGGQNEQFF. Drawing the rest from reference TRBV11-2 and TRBJ2-1, the complete variable domain is EAGVAQSPRYKIIEKRQSVAFWCNPISGHATLYWYQQILGQGPKLLIQFQNNGVVDDSQLPKDRFSAERLKGVDSTLKIQPAKLEDSAVYLCASSPGTSGGQNEQFFGPGTRLTVL.

This chain joins TRBV5-6 and TRBJ1-1; 9 bases are shared with TRBD1. V shed 1 base, J shed 4 bases, and the junction held 8 bases outside the gene matches. Per germline, CDR1 SGHDT and CDR2 YYEEEE. CDR3 length equals 16 residues. The CDR3 loop reads CASSLRTGARITEAFF. In DNA form, the CDR3 reads TGTGCCAGCAGCTTGCGGACAGGGGCGAGGATCACTGAAGCTTTCTTT.

The chain recombines TRBV4-1 with TRBJ1-1; TRBD1 aligns across 11 bases. The CDR3 has 15 residues. The J segment lost 3 bases and the V segment lost 7 bases, leaving 7 bases of the junction unmatched. The germline CDR1 and CDR2 sequences are MGHRA and YSYEKL. CDR3 residues: CASTSMGQGDTEAFF. The DNA of the CDR3 is TGCGCCAGCACCTCAATGGGACAGGGGGACACTGAAGCTTTCTTT.

This chain uses TRBV4-2 with TRBJ2-1, with no clear D. The V gene lost 4 bases and the J gene lost 6 bases, with 10 bases spanning the gap. The CDR3 runs 13 residues. CDR1 LGHNA and CDR2 YNFKEQ come from the germline V gene. CDR3 loop: CASSPIGLNEQFF. CDR3 bases: TGTGCCAGCAGCCCAATCGGTCTCAATGAGCAGTTCTTC.

This chain uses TRBV13 with TRBJ2-7; 8 bases map to TRBD1. CDR1 is PRHDT and CDR2 is FYEKMQ in the germline V gene (reference sequence). J gave up 6 bases and V 2 bases, and 3 bases lay outside the gene matches. This CDR3 is 13 amino acids long. The DNA for the CDR3 is TGTGCCAGCAGCTTAACAGGGGGGCGCGAGCAGTACTTC. Encoded protein: CASSLTGGREQYF.

The chain combines TRBV7-9 with TRBJ1-4; TRBD1 matches at 7 bases. The CDR3 is 14 amino acids. CDR1 is SEHNR, CDR2 FQNEAQ, per germline (reference sequence). After removal of 0 bases from V and 8 bases from J, the junction contained 3 bases not matched to a gene. The CDR3 DNA is TGTGCCAGCAGCTTAGCTGCAGGGGGGGAAAAACTGTTTTTT. It specifies CASSLAAGGEKLFF.

The gene calls are TRBV11-1 and TRBJ1-6; TRBD1 agrees at 7 bases. Germline-derived CDR1 and CDR2 are SGHAT and FQDESV (reference sequence). The CDR3 is made up of 15 amino acids. V lost 5 bases, J lost 10 bases, and 11 bases stayed unmatched. CDR3 region: CASSPSRGLTSPLHF. The CDR3 DNA sequence: TGTGCCAGCAGCCCGAGTAGGGGGCTCACGTCACCCCTCCACTTT.

The chain carries TRBV29-1 and TRBJ2-7; D perhaps matches TRBD1 (5 bases). The V gene lost 4 bases and the J gene lost 1 base, with 14 bases spanning the gap. The CDR3 has 14 amino acids. Germline CDR1 is SQVTM and CDR2 is ANQGSEA. CDR3: CSVGLLDSSYEQYF. The CDR3 DNA reads as TGCAGCGTTGGTCTTCTCGACAGTTCCTACGAGCAGTACTTC.

The chain combines TRBV30 with TRBJ2-6, with unresolved D. The CDR3 totals 19 residues. The germline V and J ends were trimmed by 3 bases and 0 bases, with 21 bases remaining between them. Germline lookup yields CDR1 GTSNPN and CDR2 SVGIG (reference sequence). In nucleotides, the CDR3 is TGTGCCTGGAGAAGAGGCGCAGAAAGGTTGTTCTCTGGGGCCAACGTCCTGACTTTC. Its translation: CAWRRGAERLFSGANVLTF.

The chain joins TRBV5-1 to TRBJ2-7, with 9 bases identical to TRBD1. CDR3 length: 13 residues. V lost 4 bases and J lost 5; bases outside the gene matches: 4. In germline, CDR1 is SGHRS, CDR2 YFSETQ. The CDR3 DNA sequence: TGCGCCAGCAGCCTTAGGACAGGGGACGAGCAGTACTTC. It is translated as CASSLRTGDEQYF. Full variable domain (missing parts from reference TRBV5-1 and TRBJ2-7): KAGVTQTPRYLIKTRGQQVTLSCSPISGHRSVSWYQQTPGQGLQFLFEYFSETQRNKGNFPGRFSGRQFSNSRSEMNVSTLELGDSALYLCASSLRTGDEQYFGPGTRLTVT.

The chain links TRBV7-6 to TRBJ2-7; D is unresolved. Trimming cost V 5 bases and J 2 bases, with 7 bases left between them. Per germline, CDR1 SGHVS and CDR2 FNYEAQ. The length of the CDR3 is 12 residues. This CDR3 is CASSPDTYEQYF. The CDR3 region has the DNA TGTGCCAGCAGCCCCGACACCTACGAGCAGTACTTC. Full variable domain (rest looked up from reference TRBV7-6 and TRBJ2-7): GAGVSQSPRYKVTKRGQDVALRCDPISGHVSLYWYRQALGQGPEFLTYFNYEAQQDKSGLPNDRFSAERPEGSISTLTIQRTEQRDSAMYRCASSPDTYEQYFGPGTRLTVT.

The chain employs TRBV6-5 and TRBJ2-7; TRBD1 aligns across 7 bases. With 5 bases clipped from V and 3 bases from J, the junction kept 7 bases outside the gene matches. CDR3 length: 14 residues. The germline V gene encodes CDR1 MNHEY and CDR2 SVGAGI. CDR3 sequence (DNA): TGTGCCAGCAGTCCACGACAGGGTGTCTACGAGCAGTACTTC. Its protein product is CASSPRQGVYEQYF.

The chain links TRBV10-3 to TRBJ2-5; D is perhaps TRBD2 (6 bases). V was trimmed by 3 bases and J by 3 bases, leaving 11 bases between them. The germline V gene has CDR1 ENHRY and CDR2 SYGVKD. The CDR3 runs to 14 residues. This CDR3 reads CAISDFGGKETQYF. The CDR3 coding sequence is TGTGCCATCAGTGATTTCGGGGGAAAAGAGACCCAGTACTTC.

The rearrangement joins TRBV30 to TRBJ2-1; 7 nucleotides match TRBD2. Germline V gene lookup returns CDR1 GTSNPN and CDR2 SVGIG (reference sequence). V gave up 0 bases and J gave up 4 bases; unmatched junction bases: 6. The CDR3 loop spans 15 amino acids. CDR3 DNA: TGTGCCTGGAGTGTTAGTGGGGGGGGGTACAATGAGCAGTTCTTC. It translates to CAWSVSGGGYNEQFF.

The chain combines TRBV5-1 with TRBJ1-5; D may be TRBD1 (6 bases). CDR3 length: 13 amino acids. Trimming removed 4 bases from V and 3 bases from J, with 8 bases in between. The germline V gene has CDR1 SGHRS and CDR2 YFSETQ. CDR3 sequence (DNA): TGCGCCAGCAGCGGGGGCCCCAATCAGCCCCAGCATTTT. Its translation: CASSGGPNQPQHF.

The chain uses TRBV19 and TRBJ2-7; D may be TRBD1 (8 bases). The ends were cut back, 3 bases at V and 6 bases at J, with 12 bases in the middle. Per germline, CDR1 LNHDA and CDR2 SQIVND (reference sequence). The CDR3 consists of 13 residues. CDR3 coding DNA: TGTGCCAGTAGTATGGACAGGGAGGGCGAGCAGTACTTC. Protein: CASSMDREGEQYF.

The rearrangement joins TRBV6-5 to TRBJ1-2, with a weak D call TRBD1 (6 bases). Germline V gene sequence: CDR1 MNHEY, CDR2 SVGAGI. There are 15 residues in the CDR3. Trimming took off 5 bases at V and 8 bases at J, with 21 bases between the two ends. Written as DNA, the CDR3 is TGTGCCAGCAGTCCCCGGGGGGGGGCGGGCTACGGCTACACCTTC. Translating gives CASSPRGGAGYGYTF.

The V and J genes are TRBV19 and TRBJ2-7, with D tentatively TRBD2 (6 bases). CDR1 and CDR2 (germline): LNHDA, SQIVND (reference sequence). The germline V and J ends were trimmed by 5 bases and 2 bases, with 10 bases remaining between them. This CDR3 has 13 amino acids. Written as DNA, the CDR3 is TGTGCCAGTAGTGCCGGGAGCCCCTACGAGCAGTACTTC. Protein product: CASSAGSPYEQYF. The complete variable domain, with remaining parts taken from reference TRBV19 and TRBJ2-7, reads DGGITQSPKYLFRKEGQNVTLSCEQNLNHDAMYWYRQDPGQGLRLIYYSQIVNDFQKGDIAEGYSVSREKKESFPLTVTSAQKNPTAFYLCASSAGSPYEQYFGPGTRLTVT.

The chain couples TRBV29-1 to TRBJ1-2; no firm D call. CDR3 length: 14 residues. The germline CDR1 and CDR2 sequences are SQVTM and ANQGSEA. Trimming removed 6 bases at V and 4 bases at J, with 18 bases between. The CDR3 DNA reads as TGCAGCGTATGGCCCGGGATCCCTGGCTATGGCTACACCTTC. It translates to CSVWPGIPGYGYTF.

The genes are TRBV1 and TRBJ2-3; TRBD2 is taken as the D call from the table, unchecked against the DNA. TRBV1 has pseudogene status. This CDR3 comprises 16 residues. The CDR3 spells CTSSQRSEPSTDTQYF. The CDR3 nucleotides are TGCACCAGCAGCCAACGTAGCGAGCCAAGCACAGATACGCAGTATTTT.

CDR3 amino acids: CASSELTGTNYGYTF. DNA for the CDR3: TGTGCCAGCAGTGAACTAACGGGAACCAACTATGGCTACACCTTC. The J gene is TRBJ1-2, the V gene TRBV25-1; D remains ambiguous. Germline assignment: CDR1 MGHDK and CDR2 SYGVNS. V gave up 2 bases and J gave up 2 bases, with 12 bases separating them. This CDR3 is 15 amino acids long.

The V gene is TRBV6-5, the J gene TRBJ1-1; D might be TRBD1 (6 bases). Germline-derived CDR1 and CDR2 are MNHEY and SVGAGI. V was shortened by 5 bases and J by 11 bases, with 18 bases between the two germline ends. The CDR3 has 13 residues. CDR3 bases: TGTGCCAGCAGTCCGACAGGCCGGAGGTATGCTTTCTTT. The encoded protein is CASSPTGRRYAFF.

This sequence joins TRBV6-1 and TRBJ2-7; 10 positions match TRBD1. The CDR3 has 13 amino acids. Germline CDR1 MNHNS, CDR2 SASEGT. J gave up 6 bases and V 5 bases, and 4 bases lay outside the gene matches. The CDR3 bases are TGTGCCAGCAGTCCCAGACAGGGGGCCGAGCAGTACTTC. Protein sequence: CASSPRQGAEQYF.